The table lists the clone carrying this TCR beta chain with a few counts. The antigen is not known. The data derive from a study of beta chain features in type 1 diabetes. Study-wide context: Sorted cells from all samples, numbering approximately 110,000,000, were examined. Points from the study as a whole: In type 1 diabetes patients, VDJ junctions had fewer insertions; deletions at these junctions were more frequent.

The isolated RNA, all of it, was reverse transcribed, so expressed TCRB transcripts were what got sequenced. Clones were read by immunoSEQ multiplex PCR, and TCRdb kept only the in-frame ones, dropping some. The table has hundreds of thousands of clones, roughly 12% seen once. Sorted populations all had greater than 98% purity. The germline V gene has CDR1 SGHTA and CDR2 FQGNSA. The CDR3 is 17 residues long. V was clipped by 0 bases and J by 9 bases; unmatched bases: 14. Sequencing was performed on naive CD4+ T cells from blood. This sequence was found in a man younger than 35 in good health. The gene calls are TRBV7-2 and TRBJ2-1; 7 positions agree with TRBD2. CDR3 residues: CASSLAPVSSGISEQFF. As DNA, the CDR3 is TGTGCCAGCAGCTTAGCCCCGGTCTCTAGCGGAATTAGTGAGCAGTTCTTC.